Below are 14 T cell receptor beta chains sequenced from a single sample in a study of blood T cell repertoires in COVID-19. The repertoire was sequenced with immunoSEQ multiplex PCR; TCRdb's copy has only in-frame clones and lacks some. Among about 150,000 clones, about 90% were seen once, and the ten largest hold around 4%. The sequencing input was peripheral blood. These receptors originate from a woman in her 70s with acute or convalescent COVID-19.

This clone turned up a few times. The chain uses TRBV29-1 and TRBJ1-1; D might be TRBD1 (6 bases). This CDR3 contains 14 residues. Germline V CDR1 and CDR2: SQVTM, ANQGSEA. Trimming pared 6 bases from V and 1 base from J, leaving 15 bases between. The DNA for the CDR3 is TGCAGCGTCGCCTGGACAGCGAGGAACACTGAAGCTTTCTTT. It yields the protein CSVAWTARNTEAFF. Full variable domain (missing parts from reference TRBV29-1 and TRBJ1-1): SAVISQKPSRDICQRGTSLTIQCQVDSQVTMMFWYRQQPGQSLTLIATANQGSEATYESGFVIDKFPISRPNLTFSTLTVSNMSPEDSSIYLCSVAWTARNTEAFFGQGTRLTVV.

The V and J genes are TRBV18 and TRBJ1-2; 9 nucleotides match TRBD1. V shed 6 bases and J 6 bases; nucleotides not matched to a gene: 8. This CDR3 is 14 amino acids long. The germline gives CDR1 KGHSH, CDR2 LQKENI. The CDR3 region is CASSPYTGGNGYTF. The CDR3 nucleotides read TGTGCCAGCTCGCCTTATACAGGGGGCAATGGCTACACCTTC.

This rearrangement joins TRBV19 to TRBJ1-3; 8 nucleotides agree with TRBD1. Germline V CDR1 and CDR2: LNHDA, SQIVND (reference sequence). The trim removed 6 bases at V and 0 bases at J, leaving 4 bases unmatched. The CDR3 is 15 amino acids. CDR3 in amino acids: CASSRGQASGNTIYF. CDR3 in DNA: TGTGCCAGTAGCCGGGGACAGGCCTCTGGAAACACCATATATTTT.

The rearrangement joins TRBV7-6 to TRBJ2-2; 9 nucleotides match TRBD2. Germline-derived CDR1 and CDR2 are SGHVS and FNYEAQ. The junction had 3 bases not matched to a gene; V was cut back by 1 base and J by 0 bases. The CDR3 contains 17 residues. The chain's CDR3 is CASSLDAGGPNTGELFF. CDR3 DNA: TGTGCCAGCAGCTTAGATGCGGGGGGGCCGAACACCGGGGAGCTGTTTTTT.

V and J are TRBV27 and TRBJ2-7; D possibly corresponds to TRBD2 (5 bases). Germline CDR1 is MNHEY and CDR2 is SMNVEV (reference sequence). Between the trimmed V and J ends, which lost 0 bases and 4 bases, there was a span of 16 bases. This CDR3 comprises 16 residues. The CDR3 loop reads CASSLSGFTRMYEQYF. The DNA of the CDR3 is TGTGCCAGCAGTTTATCGGGGTTCACTAGAATGTACGAGCAGTACTTC.

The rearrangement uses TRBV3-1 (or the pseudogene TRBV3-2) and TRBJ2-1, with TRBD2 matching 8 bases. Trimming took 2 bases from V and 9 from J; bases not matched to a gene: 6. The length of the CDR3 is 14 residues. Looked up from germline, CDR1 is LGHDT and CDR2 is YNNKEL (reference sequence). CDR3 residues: CASSQSSAGAEQFF. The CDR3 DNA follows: TGTGCCAGCAGCCAATCTTCAGCGGGAGCTGAGCAGTTCTTC.

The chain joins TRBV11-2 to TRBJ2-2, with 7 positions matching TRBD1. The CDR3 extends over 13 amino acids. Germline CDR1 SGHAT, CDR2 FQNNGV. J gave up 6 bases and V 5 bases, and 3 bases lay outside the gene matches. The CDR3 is CASSPQGPGELFF. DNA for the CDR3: TGTGCCAGCAGCCCACAGGGGCCCGGGGAGCTGTTTTTT.

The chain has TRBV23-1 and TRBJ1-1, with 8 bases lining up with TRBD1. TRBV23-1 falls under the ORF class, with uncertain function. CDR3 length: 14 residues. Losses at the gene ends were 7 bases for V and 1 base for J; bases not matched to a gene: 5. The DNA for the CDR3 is TGCGCCAGCACGGAAGACAGGGGGAACACTGAAGCTTTCTTT. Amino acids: CASTEDRGNTEAFF.

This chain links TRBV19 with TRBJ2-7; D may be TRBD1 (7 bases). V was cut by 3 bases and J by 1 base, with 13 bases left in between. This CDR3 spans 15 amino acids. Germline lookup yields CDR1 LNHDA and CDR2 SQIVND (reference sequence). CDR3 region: CASSMEGAVSYEQYF. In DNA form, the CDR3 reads TGTGCCAGTAGTATGGAGGGGGCGGTATCCTACGAGCAGTACTTC.

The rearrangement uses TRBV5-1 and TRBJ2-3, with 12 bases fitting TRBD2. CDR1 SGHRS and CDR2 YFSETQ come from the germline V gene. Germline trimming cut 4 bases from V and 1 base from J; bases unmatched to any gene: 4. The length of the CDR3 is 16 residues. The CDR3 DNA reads TGCGCCAGCAGCGATAGGACTAGCGGGGGCACAGATACGCAGTATTTT. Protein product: CASSDRTSGGTDTQYF.

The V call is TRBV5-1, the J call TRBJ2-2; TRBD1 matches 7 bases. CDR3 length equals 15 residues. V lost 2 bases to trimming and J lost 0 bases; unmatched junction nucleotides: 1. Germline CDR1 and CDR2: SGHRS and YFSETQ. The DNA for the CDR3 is TGCGCCAGCAGCTTCCAGGGGGCGAACACCGGGGAGCTGTTTTTT. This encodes CASSFQGANTGELFF.

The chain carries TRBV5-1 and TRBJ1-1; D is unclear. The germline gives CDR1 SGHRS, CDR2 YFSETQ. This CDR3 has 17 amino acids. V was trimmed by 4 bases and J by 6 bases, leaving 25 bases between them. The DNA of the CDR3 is TGCGCCAGCAGCCCTACTATAGGATGGGAGAGAGGCTCTGAAGCTTTCTTT. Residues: CASSPTIGWERGSEAFF.

CDR3 loop: CASSLSWAEKQFF. CDR3 DNA: TGTGCCAGCAGTTTATCGTGGGCCGAAAAGCAGTTCTTC. This chain uses TRBV27 with TRBJ2-1; no firm D call. The CDR3 sequence is 13 residues long. V was clipped by 0 bases and J by 11 bases, with 11 bases between them. Germline V gives CDR1 MNHEY, CDR2 SMNVEV (reference sequence).

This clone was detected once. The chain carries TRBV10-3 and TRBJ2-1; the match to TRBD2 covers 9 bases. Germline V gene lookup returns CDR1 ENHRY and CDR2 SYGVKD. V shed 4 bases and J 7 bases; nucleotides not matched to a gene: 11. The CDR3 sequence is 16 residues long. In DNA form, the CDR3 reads TGTGCCATCAGTGGATTTACGGGCGGGGGGGCAAATGAGCAGTTCTTC. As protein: CAISGFTGGGANEQFF.